A selection of T cell receptor beta chains follows, all from one sample in a study of cytomegalovirus exposure and HLA in healthy donors. Clones were read by immunoSEQ multiplex PCR, and TCRdb kept only the in-frame ones, dropping some. The sample lists 100,000 to 150,000 clones, about three quarters occurring once. Material: PBMCs. All receptors come from a man aged 25-45 years in good health and CMV-seronegative. Each CDR3 is given with its conserved first and last residue. D genes are given only for firm matches. Some rows have no size entry. The others give once, few or many, or a class for an expanded clone.

>TRBD1|-|14|TRBJ2-7|TRBV2
CASSRDRGNDEQYF
TGTGCCAGCAGTAGGGACAGGGGCAACGACGAGCAGTACTTC
>TRBD1|once|16|TRBJ2-7|TRBV4-1
CASSHLKGTEAYEQYF
TGCGCCAGCAGCCATCTCAAAGGGACAGAAGCCTACGAGCAGTACTTC
>TRBD1|few|14|TRBJ1-1|TRBV2
CASRTGGWDTEAFF
TGTGCCAGCAGGACAGGGGGCTGGGACACTGAAGCTTTCTTT
>TRBD1|-|13|TRBJ1-2|TRBV5-5
CASSLTGEDGYTF
TGTGCCAGCAGCCTGACAGGGGAGGATGGCTACACCTTC
>-|-|13|TRBJ1-4|TRBV7-9
CASSLVENEKLFF
TGTGCCAGCAGCTTAGTTGAGAATGAAAAACTGTTTTTT
>-|once|15|TRBJ2-7|TRBV5-1
CASSLVVGGSYEQYF
TGCGCCAGCAGCTTGGTGGTGGGGGGCTCCTACGAGCAGTACTTC
>TRBD1|-|14|TRBJ2-3|TRBV29-1
CSVERTGRADTQYF
TGCAGCGTTGAGAGGACAGGTAGGGCAGATACGCAGTATTTT
>-|few|16|TRBJ1-1|TRBV28
CASSLRSSGPNTEAFF
TGTGCCAGCAGTTTGAGATCATCAGGGCCGAACACTGAAGCTTTCTTT
>-|-|13|TRBJ2-3|TRBV4-2
CASSQDLRGPKYF
TGTGCCAGCAGCCAAGATCTGCGGGGGCCTAAGTATTTT
>-|-|17|TRBJ2-1|TRBV7-8
CASNLVAGAPSYNEQFF
TGTGCCAGCAACTTAGTCGCGGGGGCGCCCTCCTACAATGAGCAGTTCTTC
>TRBD2|-|15|TRBJ2-7|TRBV7-9
CASSLGRGVSGEQYF
TGTGCCAGCAGCTTAGGCCGGGGGGTTTCTGGCGAGCAGTACTTC
>-|-|14|TRBJ1-1|TRBV7-2
CASSLNGQNTEAFF
TGTGCCAGCAGCTTAAACGGACAAAACACTGAAGCTTTCTTT
>TRBD2|once|17|TRBJ2-3|TRBV4-2
CASSQDRLAGEGDTQYF
TGTGCCAGCAGCCAAGATCGACTAGCGGGGGAGGGAGATACGCAGTATTTT
>TRBD1|-|16|TRBJ2-7|TRBV5-1
CASSTSRDSPSYEQYF
TGCGCCAGCAGCACCTCCCGGGACAGCCCCTCCTACGAGCAGTACTTC
>-|-|15|TRBJ2-7|TRBV27
CASSPFGGTGYEQYF
TGTGCCAGCAGCCCTTTTGGGGGCACCGGCTACGAGCAGTACTTC
>-|-|12|TRBJ1-2|TRBV6-1
CASSEAGRSDFF
TGTGCCAGCAGTGAAGCTGGCAGGTCGGATTTTTTC
>TRBD1|few|16|TRBJ1-4|TRBV30
CAWRGGQGATNEKLFF
TGTGCCTGGAGAGGAGGACAGGGGGCAACTAATGAAAAACTGTTTTTT
>TRBD2|-|19|TRBJ2-3|TRBV5-6
CASSSYFLGTSASTDTQYF
TGTGCCAGCAGCTCCTATTTCTTGGGGACTAGCGCTAGCACAGATACGCAGTATTTT
>-|few|14|TRBJ1-1|TRBV7-2
CASSLVNWNTEAFF
TGTGCCAGCAGCTTAGTAAACTGGAACACTGAAGCTTTCTTT
>-|-|11|TRBJ2-3|TRBV28
CATISGLRMYF
TGTGCCACCATCTCTGGGCTACGAATGTATTTT
>-|-|13|TRBJ2-2|TRBV7-7
CASSLASSGELFF
TGTGCTAGCAGCTTAGCTTCATCCGGGGAGCTGTTTTTT
>-|-|14|TRBJ1-2|TRBV29-1
CSVVPRLQNYGYTF
TGCAGCGTTGTTCCTCGACTTCAAAACTATGGCTACACCTTC
>TRBD2|few|17|TRBJ2-3|TRBV6-1
CASSELPSGVSTDTQYF
TGTGCCAGCAGTGAATTACCTAGCGGGGTAAGCACAGATACGCAGTATTTT
>-|few|13|TRBJ2-4|TRBV11-2
CASSLGGGNIQYF
TGTGCCAGCAGCTTGGGAGGTGGAAACATTCAGTACTTC
>-|once|15|TRBJ2-1|TRBV29-1
CSVGLGTHSYNEQFF
TGCAGCGTTGGTCTTGGGACACATTCCTACAATGAGCAGTTCTTC
>TRBD1|few|15|TRBJ2-7|TRBV6-5
CATNQRGDRTYEQYF
TGTGCCACGAACCAAAGAGGGGACAGGACCTACGAGCAGTACTTC
>-|-|15|TRBJ2-7|TRBV15
CATSRDVWGDYEQYF
TGTGCCACCAGCAGAGATGTATGGGGGGACTACGAGCAGTACTTC
>-|few|16|TRBJ2-2|TRBV9
CASSVEGGANTGELFF
TGTGCCAGCAGCGTAGAAGGCGGGGCGAACACCGGGGAGCTGTTTTTT
>-|-|15|TRBJ2-7|TRBV15
CATSRDRGSAWEQYF
TGTGCCACCAGCAGAGATCGGGGTAGTGCGTGGGAGCAGTACTTC
>-|-|14|TRBJ2-7|TRBV7-9
CASSPIGRDYEQYF
TGTGCCAGCAGTCCCATCGGCAGGGACTACGAGCAGTACTTC
>-|-|16|TRBJ1-5|TRBV4-1
CASSLMTGLGNQPQHF
TGCGCCAGCAGCCTCATGACAGGTTTGGGCAATCAGCCCCAGCATTTT
>-|-|14|TRBJ2-5|TRBV30
CAWSPGLGSETQYF
TGTGCCTGGTCTCCGGGACTGGGCTCGGAGACCCAGTACTTC
>-|few|18|TRBJ2-5|TRBV7-9
CASSSSETSRPYQETQYF
TGTGCCAGCAGCTCATCCGAAACTTCTAGACCGTACCAAGAGACCCAGTACTTC
>-|-|14|TRBJ1-6|TRBV28
CASSLFTSGSPLHF
TGTGCCAGCAGTTTGTTTACCTCGGGTTCACCCCTCCACTTT
>-|few|13|TRBJ1-2|TRBV6-1
CANSLGGAYGYTF
TGTGCCAATTCCTTGGGGGGAGCCTATGGCTACACCTTC
>TRBD1|-|16|TRBJ2-3|TRBV5-6
CASSWTGGMSTDTQYF
TGTGCCAGCAGCTGGACAGGGGGGATGAGCACAGATACGCAGTATTTT
>TRBD1|-|15|TRBJ1-5|TRBV28
CASRQPGGSNQPQHF
TGTGCCAGCAGGCAACCAGGGGGGAGCAATCAGCCCCAGCATTTT
>-|-|16|TRBJ1-2|TRBV28
CASSSPWRPAGYGYTF
TGTGCCAGCAGTTCCCCCTGGCGGCCGGCGGGATATGGCTACACCTTC
>TRBD1|-|18|TRBJ2-5|TRBV6-4
CASSSPGQGFCLQETQYF
TGTGCCAGCAGTAGTCCGGGACAGGGTTTTTGTCTTCAAGAGACCCAGTACTTC
>-|-|13|TRBJ1-1|TRBV29-1
CSVETFPNTEAFF
TGCAGCGTTGAGACTTTTCCGAACACTGAAGCTTTCTTT
>-|-|13|TRBJ1-2|TRBV6-5
CASWGGSRRGYTF
TGTGCCAGCTGGGGCGGATCACGGCGAGGCTACACCTTC
>TRBD1|-|15|TRBJ1-6|TRBV4-3
CASSPRQGVNSPLHF
TGCGCCAGCAGCCCTCGCCAGGGGGTAAATTCACCCCTCCACTTT
>-|few|15|TRBJ1-1|TRBV5-1
CASSRGGEGGTEAFF
TGCGCCAGCAGCAGGGGGGGGGAGGGGGGCACTGAAGCTTTCTTT